The rows below give T cell receptor beta chains drawn from one sample of a study of molecular identifiers for immune sequencing clone quantification. TCRdb used MiXCR to reprocess the PCR reads, holding one entry per CDR3 protein. The sample carries roughly 100,000 distinct CDR3 sequences, 35% recorded once. The sample comprised naive CD8+ T cells from blood, with Jurkat cell RNA spiked in. The source is a human donor in good health. Some libraries in this study had Jurkat cell RNA spiked in. Both conserved end residues are part of each CDR3. D genes are given only for firm matches. Expanded clones get a size class; other rows say once, few or many, or leave the size out.

clone_size: -
v_call: TRBV4-3
d_call: -
j_call: TRBJ2-7
cdr3_aa: CASSQALGSAYEQYF
cdr3_nt: TGCGCCAGCAGCCAAGCGCTAGGGTCTGCATACGAGCAGTACTTC

clone_size: -
v_call: TRBV14
d_call: -
j_call: TRBJ1-4
cdr3_aa: CAGSQWTGEKLFF
cdr3_nt: TGTGCCGGCAGCCAGTGGACCGGTGAAAAACTGTTTTTT

clone_size: few
v_call: TRBV12-3/TRBV12-4
d_call: -
j_call: TRBJ2-7
cdr3_aa: CASTRQPYEQYF
cdr3_nt: TGTGCCAGCACGAGGCAACCCTACGAGCAGTACTTC

clone_size: -
v_call: TRBV20-1
d_call: TRBD1
j_call: TRBJ2-7
cdr3_aa: CSARDWAGGYEQYF
cdr3_nt: TGCAGTGCTAGAGATTGGGCAGGGGGCTACGAGCAGTACTTC

clone_size: -
v_call: TRBV9
d_call: -
j_call: TRBJ1-1
cdr3_aa: CASSPGVTTNTEAFF
cdr3_nt: TGTGCCAGCAGCCCCGGGGTCACTACTAACACTGAAGCTTTCTTT

clone_size: many
v_call: TRBV29-1
d_call: -
j_call: TRBJ2-3
cdr3_aa: CSVKDPTDTQYF
cdr3_nt: TGCAGCGTTAAGGACCCCACAGATACGCAGTATTTT

clone_size: once
v_call: TRBV15
d_call: -
j_call: TRBJ2-5
cdr3_aa: CATGREAGQEAQYF
cdr3_nt: TGTGCCACCGGCAGAGAAGCAGGCCAAGAGGCCCAGTACTTC

clone_size: many
v_call: TRBV29-1
d_call: TRBD1
j_call: TRBJ1-1
cdr3_aa: CSVVGTGSLMNTEAFF
cdr3_nt: TGCAGCGTTGTAGGGACAGGGAGTCTCATGAACACTGAAGCTTTCTTT

clone_size: few
v_call: TRBV9
d_call: TRBD1
j_call: TRBJ1-3
cdr3_aa: CASSPRQGATGNTIYF
cdr3_nt: TGTGCCAGCAGCCCAAGACAGGGGGCAACTGGAAACACCATATATTTT

clone_size: many
v_call: TRBV28
d_call: -
j_call: TRBJ1-6
cdr3_aa: CASSFLYNSPLHF
cdr3_nt: TGTGCCAGCAGTTTTCTCTATAATTCACCCCTCCACTTT

clone_size: many
v_call: TRBV5-1
d_call: -
j_call: TRBJ2-3
cdr3_aa: CASSFNGITDTQYF
cdr3_nt: TGCGCCAGCAGCTTTAACGGGATCACAGATACGCAGTATTTT

clone_size: -
v_call: TRBV7-8
d_call: TRBD1
j_call: TRBJ1-1
cdr3_aa: CASSMTGSTEAFF
cdr3_nt: TGTGCCAGCAGCATGACAGGGAGCACTGAAGCTTTCTTT

clone_size: -
v_call: TRBV27
d_call: TRBD1
j_call: TRBJ2-7
cdr3_aa: CASSLRLTGIEQYF
cdr3_nt: TGTGCCAGCAGCCTAAGACTGACAGGGATCGAGCAGTACTTC

clone_size: many
v_call: TRBV12-3/TRBV12-4
d_call: -
j_call: TRBJ1-5
cdr3_aa: CASSLSGVGQPQHF
cdr3_nt: TGTGCCAGCAGTTTATCGGGGGTCGGACAGCCCCAGCATTTT

clone_size: few
v_call: TRBV7-6
d_call: -
j_call: TRBJ1-6
cdr3_aa: CASSYGQTNSPLHF
cdr3_nt: TGTGCCAGCAGCTATGGACAGACTAATTCACCCCTCCACTTT

clone_size: -
v_call: TRBV5-1
d_call: -
j_call: TRBJ2-4
cdr3_aa: CASSPEWGPGNIQYF
cdr3_nt: TGCGCCAGCAGCCCGGAATGGGGTCCGGGAAACATTCAGTACTTC

clone_size: few
v_call: TRBV5-1
d_call: TRBD1
j_call: TRBJ2-5
cdr3_aa: CASSASRGPQETQYF
cdr3_nt: TGCGCCAGCAGCGCGTCCAGGGGGCCCCAAGAGACCCAGTACTTC

clone_size: few
v_call: TRBV29-1
d_call: TRBD1
j_call: TRBJ2-7
cdr3_aa: CSGLQGDGYEQYF
cdr3_nt: TGCAGCGGGCTACAGGGGGACGGCTACGAGCAGTACTTC

clone_size: -
v_call: TRBV7-7
d_call: TRBD2
j_call: TRBJ2-3
cdr3_aa: CASSQRLAGLTDTQYF
cdr3_nt: TGTGCCAGCAGCCAGAGACTAGCGGGATTGACAGATACGCAGTATTTT

clone_size: -
v_call: TRBV9
d_call: -
j_call: TRBJ2-3
cdr3_aa: CASSVAPTTTSPDTQYF
cdr3_nt: TGTGCCAGCAGCGTAGCCCCTACAACTACCTCTCCAGATACGCAGTATTTT

clone_size: -
v_call: TRBV25-1
d_call: TRBD1
j_call: TRBJ2-7
cdr3_aa: CASTLGQGYEQYF
cdr3_nt: TGTGCCAGCACCCTCGGACAGGGCTACGAGCAGTACTTC

clone_size: few
v_call: TRBV27
d_call: -
j_call: TRBJ2-7
cdr3_aa: CASSYSRGAYEQYF
cdr3_nt: TGTGCCAGCAGTTACTCCAGGGGAGCCTACGAGCAGTACTTC

clone_size: many
v_call: TRBV28
d_call: -
j_call: TRBJ2-7
cdr3_aa: CASSPQVVQYF
cdr3_nt: TGTGCCAGCAGTCCTCAAGTAGTGCAGTACTTC

clone_size: -
v_call: TRBV7-9
d_call: -
j_call: TRBJ2-2
cdr3_aa: CASSLIPNTGELFF
cdr3_nt: TGTGCCAGCAGCTTAATTCCCAACACCGGGGAGCTGTTTTTT

clone_size: few
v_call: TRBV13
d_call: TRBD2
j_call: TRBJ2-3
cdr3_aa: CASSPGLAGPTDTQYF
cdr3_nt: TGTGCCAGCAGCCCGGGACTAGCGGGGCCCACAGATACGCAGTATTTT

clone_size: few
v_call: TRBV2
d_call: TRBD2
j_call: TRBJ2-5
cdr3_aa: CASTPAGLLPLKEPQYF
cdr3_nt: TGTGCCAGCACTCCGGCGGGACTACTTCCTTTAAAAGAGCCCCAGTACTTC

clone_size: -
v_call: TRBV11-2
d_call: TRBD2
j_call: TRBJ2-1
cdr3_aa: CASSYRTSGGDEQFF
cdr3_nt: TGTGCCAGCAGTTATCGTACTAGCGGGGGCGATGAGCAGTTCTTC

clone_size: many
v_call: TRBV7-9
d_call: TRBD2
j_call: TRBJ2-3
cdr3_aa: CASSFSPSGTADTQYF
cdr3_nt: TGTGCCAGCAGCTTTTCCCCTAGCGGGACTGCAGATACGCAGTATTTT

clone_size: once
v_call: TRBV29-1
d_call: -
j_call: TRBJ2-1
cdr3_aa: CSVKARDLDVDEQFF
cdr3_nt: TGCAGCGTGAAAGCCCGGGACTTAGATGTGGATGAGCAGTTCTTC

clone_size: many
v_call: TRBV5-5
d_call: -
j_call: TRBJ2-3
cdr3_aa: CASSLPTDTQYF
cdr3_nt: TGTGCCAGCAGCCTGCCTACAGATACGCAGTATTTT

clone_size: -
v_call: TRBV15
d_call: TRBD2
j_call: TRBJ2-3
cdr3_aa: CATSTGLAVGTDTQYF
cdr3_nt: TGTGCCACCAGCACGGGCCTAGCGGTTGGCACAGATACGCAGTATTTT

clone_size: few
v_call: TRBV7-9
d_call: -
j_call: TRBJ2-5
cdr3_aa: CASSSEVPGETQYF
cdr3_nt: TGTGCCAGCAGCTCGGAGGTGCCCGGAGAGACCCAGTACTTC

clone_size: -
v_call: TRBV6-5
d_call: -
j_call: TRBJ2-7
cdr3_aa: CASSPSSAYEQYF
cdr3_nt: TGTGCCAGCAGCCCCAGCAGCGCCTACGAGCAGTACTTC

clone_size: many
v_call: TRBV5-6
d_call: -
j_call: TRBJ1-1
cdr3_aa: CASSPGGTEAFF
cdr3_nt: TGTGCCAGCAGCCCTGGTGGGACTGAAGCTTTCTTT

clone_size: -
v_call: TRBV19
d_call: -
j_call: TRBJ1-5
cdr3_aa: CASIGGHNQPQHF
cdr3_nt: TGTGCCAGTATTGGGGGCCACAATCAGCCCCAGCATTTT

clone_size: -
v_call: TRBV9
d_call: -
j_call: TRBJ2-5
cdr3_aa: CASSGGGSIQETQYF
cdr3_nt: TGTGCCAGCAGCGGAGGTGGGAGCATCCAAGAGACCCAGTACTTC

clone_size: -
v_call: TRBV28
d_call: TRBD1
j_call: TRBJ2-7
cdr3_aa: CASSLGGQGYEQYF
cdr3_nt: TGTGCCAGCAGTTTAGGGGGACAGGGGTACGAGCAGTACTTC

clone_size: few
v_call: TRBV19
d_call: -
j_call: TRBJ2-2
cdr3_aa: CASISRDGYTGELFF
cdr3_nt: TGTGCCAGTATTTCCCGGGACGGGTACACCGGGGAGCTGTTTTTT

clone_size: few
v_call: TRBV6-5
d_call: -
j_call: TRBJ2-3
cdr3_aa: CASCYSTGLGNTDTQYF
cdr3_nt: TGTGCCAGCTGTTACTCGACAGGACTAGGTAACACAGATACGCAGTATTTT

clone_size: few
v_call: TRBV7-9
d_call: TRBD1
j_call: TRBJ2-7
cdr3_aa: CASSLLTGAAYGQYF
cdr3_nt: TGTGCCAGCAGCTTACTCACAGGGGCCGCCTACGGGCAGTACTTC

clone_size: -
v_call: TRBV5-6
d_call: TRBD2
j_call: TRBJ2-1
cdr3_aa: CASSPGLAGVYNEQFF
cdr3_nt: TGTGCCAGCAGCCCCGGACTAGCGGGGGTCTACAATGAGCAGTTCTTC

clone_size: few
v_call: TRBV6-1
d_call: -
j_call: TRBJ2-6
cdr3_aa: CASRDSPSGANVLTF
cdr3_nt: TGTGCCAGCAGAGATAGCCCCTCTGGGGCCAACGTCCTGACTTTC

clone_size: many
v_call: TRBV7-9
d_call: -
j_call: TRBJ1-4
cdr3_aa: CASSPGLGRVDEKLFF
cdr3_nt: TGTGCCAGCAGCCCTGGGCTGGGCAGGGTTGATGAAAAACTGTTTTTT

clone_size: -
v_call: TRBV29-1
d_call: -
j_call: TRBJ2-7
cdr3_aa: CSVRLRGEQYF
cdr3_nt: TGCAGCGTTAGACTTAGGGGCGAGCAGTACTTC

clone_size: few
v_call: TRBV20-1
d_call: -
j_call: TRBJ2-7
cdr3_aa: CSARGTDSYEQYF
cdr3_nt: TGCAGTGCTAGGGGGACGGATTCCTACGAGCAGTACTTC